A selection of T cell receptor beta chains follows, all from one sample in a study of shared clonotypes between healthy human individuals. Repertoires were generated with immunoSEQ multiplex PCR, while TCRdb's copy carries only in-frame clones and drops some. In the table there are 300,000 to 400,000 clones, 74% of which are singletons. The source material was memory CD4+ T cells sorted from blood. These receptors all come from a man aged 25 to 40 in good health. Each CDR3 is given with its conserved first and last residue. Each record gives: J gene, clone size, D gene, V gene, CDR3 length, CDR3 DNA, CDR3 protein. D genes are given only for firm matches. Clone size appears in some rows only: once, few, many, or a class for an expanded clone.

J gene: TRBJ1-2; clone size: -; D gene: -; V gene: TRBV28; CDR3 length: 13; CDR3 DNA: TGTGCCAGCAGCACCAATACTAACTATGGCTACACCTTC; CDR3 protein: CASSTNTNYGYTF
J gene: TRBJ2-1; clone size: -; D gene: -; V gene: TRBV5-1; CDR3 length: 14; CDR3 DNA: TGCGCCAGCAGCTTGGGTCAGGGGTTGAATGAGCAGTTCTTC; CDR3 protein: CASSLGQGLNEQFF
J gene: TRBJ2-7; clone size: few; D gene: -; V gene: TRBV5-5; CDR3 length: 15; CDR3 DNA: TGTGCCAGCAGCTTGGGGCAGGGGATCTTCTACGAGCAGTACTTC; CDR3 protein: CASSLGQGIFYEQYF
J gene: TRBJ1-1; clone size: -; D gene: -; V gene: TRBV28; CDR3 length: 14; CDR3 DNA: TGTGCCAGCAGTGCAGGGATGCCTAACACTGAAGCTTTCTTT; CDR3 protein: CASSAGMPNTEAFF
J gene: TRBJ2-1; clone size: -; D gene: TRBD2; V gene: TRBV19; CDR3 length: 11; CDR3 DNA: TGTGCCAGCACTAGCGGGAATGAGCAGTTCTTC; CDR3 protein: CASTSGNEQFF
J gene: TRBJ2-1; clone size: -; D gene: TRBD1; V gene: TRBV11-2; CDR3 length: 16; CDR3 DNA: TGTGCCAGCAGCTTAGTACCAGGGGGCGCTTACAATGAGCAGTTCTTC; CDR3 protein: CASSLVPGGAYNEQFF
J gene: TRBJ2-3; clone size: -; D gene: TRBD2; V gene: TRBV7-9; CDR3 length: 14; CDR3 DNA: TGTGCCAGCAGCTTTGGTGGGGAGGGGGATACGCAGTATTTT; CDR3 protein: CASSFGGEGDTQYF
J gene: TRBJ2-7; clone size: few; D gene: -; V gene: TRBV5-4; CDR3 length: 15; CDR3 DNA: TGTGCCAGCAGCTTGGCGCCCACTCCTTCGGACGAGCAGTACTTC; CDR3 protein: CASSLAPTPSDEQYF
J gene: TRBJ2-1; clone size: -; D gene: TRBD1; V gene: TRBV10-2; CDR3 length: 20; CDR3 DNA: TGCGCCAGCAGTGATTCTGGCAGGGGGCTGGCACAAGGGCGTATGGAAGAGCAGTTCTTC; CDR3 protein: CASSDSGRGLAQGRMEEQFF
J gene: TRBJ2-1; clone size: -; D gene: -; V gene: TRBV18; CDR3 length: 15; CDR3 DNA: TGTGCCAGCTCACCTCAGGGGATCTCCTACAATGAGCAGTTCTTC; CDR3 protein: CASSPQGISYNEQFF
J gene: TRBJ2-1; clone size: -; D gene: TRBD1; V gene: TRBV9; CDR3 length: 14; CDR3 DNA: TGTGCCAGCAGCGTCGGGACAGGGGGCCCAAGTGGGTTCTTC; CDR3 protein: CASSVGTGGPSGFF
J gene: TRBJ1-6; clone size: -; D gene: -; V gene: TRBV7-9; CDR3 length: 13; CDR3 DNA: TGTGCCAGCAGCTTAGTTGGGGATTCACCCCTCCACTTT; CDR3 protein: CASSLVGDSPLHF
J gene: TRBJ1-2; clone size: -; D gene: -; V gene: TRBV5-6; CDR3 length: 13; CDR3 DNA: TGTGCCAGCAGCTTGTGGCAAAGCTATGGCTACACCTTC; CDR3 protein: CASSLWQSYGYTF
J gene: TRBJ1-5; clone size: -; D gene: -; V gene: TRBV5-4; CDR3 length: 12; CDR3 DNA: TGTGCCAGCAGCACCCCAGATCAGCCCCAGCATTTT; CDR3 protein: CASSTPDQPQHF
J gene: TRBJ1-2; clone size: -; D gene: -; V gene: TRBV25-1; CDR3 length: 13; CDR3 DNA: TGTGCCAGCAGTCCTCCGGGGAACTATGGCTACACCTTC; CDR3 protein: CASSPPGNYGYTF
J gene: TRBJ2-1; clone size: -; D gene: TRBD2; V gene: TRBV2; CDR3 length: 15; CDR3 DNA: TGTGCCAGCAGGAGACTAGCGGGAGGAGGAGATGAGCAGTTCTTC; CDR3 protein: CASRRLAGGGDEQFF
J gene: TRBJ1-1; clone size: -; D gene: TRBD1; V gene: TRBV5-1; CDR3 length: 15; CDR3 DNA: TGCGCCAGCAGCGAACGGACAGGCATGAACACTGAAGCTTTCTTT; CDR3 protein: CASSERTGMNTEAFF
J gene: TRBJ2-7; clone size: -; D gene: TRBD2; V gene: TRBV6-5; CDR3 length: 14; CDR3 DNA: TGTGCCAGCAGTACGGGGGGGAGCTCCTACGAGCAGTACTTC; CDR3 protein: CASSTGGSSYEQYF
J gene: TRBJ2-7; clone size: -; D gene: TRBD2; V gene: TRBV2; CDR3 length: 11; CDR3 DNA: TGTGCCAGCAAGCTAGCGGGGGAGCAGTACTTC; CDR3 protein: CASKLAGEQYF
J gene: TRBJ1-5; clone size: -; D gene: TRBD1; V gene: TRBV7-2; CDR3 length: 14; CDR3 DNA: TGTGCCAGCAGCCAAACAGGGGGTTATCAGCCCCAGCATTTT; CDR3 protein: CASSQTGGYQPQHF
J gene: TRBJ1-2; clone size: -; D gene: -; V gene: TRBV7-9; CDR3 length: 15; CDR3 DNA: TGTGCCAGCAGCTCCTCCGATGTGGGAAACTATGGCTACACCTTC; CDR3 protein: CASSSSDVGNYGYTF
J gene: TRBJ2-7; clone size: -; D gene: TRBD2; V gene: TRBV12-5; CDR3 length: 18; CDR3 DNA: TGTGCTAGTGCCCGGGGGGACAGGGGACTAGCGGGAGACTACGAGCAGTACTTC; CDR3 protein: CASARGDRGLAGDYEQYF
J gene: TRBJ2-1; clone size: -; D gene: -; V gene: TRBV2; CDR3 length: 15; CDR3 DNA: TGTGCCAGCAGTCGACTGGTGACCCTCGACAATGAGCAGTTCTTC; CDR3 protein: CASSRLVTLDNEQFF
J gene: TRBJ2-1; clone size: -; D gene: -; V gene: TRBV2; CDR3 length: 15; CDR3 DNA: TGTGCCAGCAGTGAATTGCGGCTAGACTACAATGAGCAGTTCTTC; CDR3 protein: CASSELRLDYNEQFF
J gene: TRBJ2-1; clone size: -; D gene: -; V gene: TRBV11-2; CDR3 length: 12; CDR3 DNA: TGTGCCAGCAGCTTAGATTATCGGGGTGCGTTCTTC; CDR3 protein: CASSLDYRGAFF
J gene: TRBJ2-5; clone size: -; D gene: -; V gene: TRBV5-6; CDR3 length: 14; CDR3 DNA: TGTGCCAGCAGCTTGGGGGGGGCGAGGGAGACCCAGTACTTC; CDR3 protein: CASSLGGARETQYF
J gene: TRBJ2-7; clone size: -; D gene: -; V gene: TRBV27; CDR3 length: 11; CDR3 DNA: TGTGCCAGCAGTTCCGGTTACGAGCAGTACTTC; CDR3 protein: CASSSGYEQYF
J gene: TRBJ1-5; clone size: -; D gene: -; V gene: TRBV29-1; CDR3 length: 14; CDR3 DNA: TGCAGCGTCGGGGACACGTTCGGGTATCAGCCCCAGCATTTT; CDR3 protein: CSVGDTFGYQPQHF
J gene: TRBJ1-1; clone size: -; D gene: -; V gene: TRBV18; CDR3 length: 16; CDR3 DNA: TGTGCCAGCTCTGTTAAGCCGACAGGAAAGGACACTGAAGCTTTCTTT; CDR3 protein: CASSVKPTGKDTEAFF
J gene: TRBJ2-2; clone size: -; D gene: TRBD2; V gene: TRBV4-1; CDR3 length: 17; CDR3 DNA: TGCGCCAGCAGCCAAAGGGCACTAGCGGGAGAAGGCGGGGAGCTGTTTTTT; CDR3 protein: CASSQRALAGEGGELFF
J gene: TRBJ2-1; clone size: many; D gene: TRBD1; V gene: TRBV18; CDR3 length: 15; CDR3 DNA: TGTGCCAGCTCACCAAGGGACAGGCTCTACAATGAGCAGTTCTTC; CDR3 protein: CASSPRDRLYNEQFF
J gene: TRBJ1-4; clone size: -; D gene: -; V gene: TRBV5-1; CDR3 length: 15; CDR3 DNA: TGCGCCAGCAGCTTGATGAACCCAGGAAACGAAAAACTGTTTTTT; CDR3 protein: CASSLMNPGNEKLFF